This TCR beta chain was retrieved from a study of technical replicates of blood from a handful of donors. This CDR3 has 17 amino acids. V was pared by 0 bases and J by 3 bases, with 18 bases between. Per the germline V gene, CDR1 is SGHDN and CDR2 is FVKESK. Profiled with immunoSEQ multiplex PCR; TCRdb holds only in-frame clones, not every one. The table records 75,000 to 100,000 clones, 90% to 95% of them present only once. The sample was T cells isolated from PBMCs. This receptor was obtained from a human donor in good health. The rearrangement links TRBV14 to TRBJ2-7; maybe TRBD2 (5 bases). The CDR3 sequence: CASSQEPGGRGNYEQYF. In nucleotides, the CDR3 is TGTGCCAGCAGCCAAGAACCCGGCGGACGGGGAAACTACGAGCAGTACTTC.